These T cell receptor beta chains were read from a single sample in a study of blood T cell repertoires in COVID-19. Some clones are missing from TCRdb's copy, which holds only in-frame ones; the method was immunoSEQ multiplex PCR. This table has 140,000 to 150,000 clones, over 70% appearing once. Sequencing was performed on peripheral blood. The source of these receptors is an older woman with acute or convalescent COVID-19. CDR3s include the opening cysteine and the closing phenylalanine or tryptophan. The D gene is left open where the match is weak. Expanded clones get a size class; other rows say once, few or many, or leave the size out.

cdr3_aa: CASSLLDSEPYNEQFF
cdr3_nt: TGTGCCAGCAGCCTCCTGGACAGCGAGCCCTACAATGAGCAGTTCTTC
j_call: TRBJ2-1
clone_size: NA
v_call: TRBV13
d_call: NA

cdr3_aa: CASSLWSWRTSGGRPLGQFF
cdr3_nt: TGTGCCAGCAGTTTATGGTCCTGGCGGACTAGCGGAGGGAGACCGCTGGGGCAGTTCTTC
j_call: TRBJ2-1
clone_size: NA
v_call: TRBV27
d_call: TRBD2

cdr3_aa: CAWGASETHQSYEQYF
cdr3_nt: TGTGCCTGGGGAGCTAGCGAGACTCATCAGAGCTACGAGCAGTACTTC
j_call: TRBJ2-7
clone_size: NA
v_call: TRBV30
d_call: NA

cdr3_aa: CASSFLGRHSGANVLTF
cdr3_nt: TGTGCCAGCAGCTTTCTCGGCAGGCACTCTGGGGCCAACGTCCTGACTTTC
j_call: TRBJ2-6
clone_size: NA
v_call: TRBV5-6
d_call: NA

cdr3_aa: CASSLSRGEVLHEQYF
cdr3_nt: TGTGCCAGCAGTTTATCGCGGGGGGAGGTGCTCCACGAGCAGTACTTC
j_call: TRBJ2-7
clone_size: NA
v_call: TRBV27
d_call: TRBD2

cdr3_aa: CASSLQGATYEQYF
cdr3_nt: TGTGCCAGCAGTCTACAGGGGGCGACCTACGAGCAGTACTTC
j_call: TRBJ2-7
clone_size: NA
v_call: TRBV6-2/TRBV6-3
d_call: TRBD1

cdr3_aa: CASSTRTEAFF
cdr3_nt: TGTGCCAGTAGTACGAGGACTGAAGCTTTCTTT
j_call: TRBJ1-1
clone_size: NA
v_call: TRBV19
d_call: NA

cdr3_aa: CASSSGRAYEQYF
cdr3_nt: TGCGCCAGCAGTAGCGGGAGGGCATACGAGCAGTACTTC
j_call: TRBJ2-7
clone_size: NA
v_call: TRBV10-2
d_call: TRBD2

cdr3_aa: CAGSRDSNTEAFF
cdr3_nt: TGTGCCGGCAGCCGGGACAGCAACACTGAAGCTTTCTTT
j_call: TRBJ1-1
clone_size: once
v_call: TRBV30
d_call: TRBD1

cdr3_aa: CASSRQGRGEQYF
cdr3_nt: TGCGCCAGCAGCCGACAGGGCCGGGGCGAGCAGTACTTC
j_call: TRBJ2-7
clone_size: NA
v_call: TRBV10-1
d_call: TRBD1

cdr3_aa: CASSFSAGVASNEQFF
cdr3_nt: TGTGCCAGCAGTTTTTCAGCGGGAGTAGCGTCAAATGAGCAGTTCTTC
j_call: TRBJ2-1
clone_size: NA
v_call: TRBV27
d_call: TRBD2

cdr3_aa: CASSSPGQRTYEQYF
cdr3_nt: TGTGCCAGCAGCTCCCCGGGACAGCGTACCTACGAGCAGTACTTC
j_call: TRBJ2-7
clone_size: few
v_call: TRBV7-9
d_call: TRBD1

cdr3_aa: CASSIVQGTNTGELFF
cdr3_nt: TGTGCCAGCAGCATAGTACAGGGGACAAACACCGGGGAGCTGTTTTTT
j_call: TRBJ2-2
clone_size: NA
v_call: TRBV5-4
d_call: TRBD1

cdr3_aa: CASSPQILATEAFF
cdr3_nt: TGTGCCAGTAGTCCCCAAATCCTGGCCACTGAAGCTTTCTTT
j_call: TRBJ1-1
clone_size: NA
v_call: TRBV19
d_call: NA

cdr3_aa: CASSPLGGPGTGELFF
cdr3_nt: TGTGCCAGCTCACCCTTAGGGGGTCCAGGCACCGGGGAGCTGTTTTTT
j_call: TRBJ2-2
clone_size: NA
v_call: TRBV18
d_call: NA

cdr3_aa: CASSPSGGYLAEAFF
cdr3_nt: TGTGCCAGCAGCCCTTCGGGGGGCTATCTTGCTGAAGCTTTCTTT
j_call: TRBJ1-1
clone_size: NA
v_call: TRBV3-1/TRBV3-2
d_call: NA